This T cell receptor (beta chain) emerged from a study of blood T cell repertoires in COVID-19 (dated by TCRdb to about 2020). For the wider study: Samples from collaborators originated in the United States, Italy and Spain and spanned both the acute and convalescent phases of COVID-19. The material from the prospective study consisted of cDNA or gDNA derived from T cells, B-cell-depleted T cells, or PBMCs. The dataset comprised deeply sampled blood TCRbeta repertoires from subjects exposed to, actively infected with, or recovered from COVID-19. A freely available public database, intended as a resource for researchers studying the immune response to SARS-CoV-2, is where the repertoires were released. Samples came from the ongoing ImmuneRACE study (first 160 participants) plus 1,254 subjects from 6 global collaborators. A de-identified subject ID, COVID-19 status, age in years and sex were almost always included in the sample metadata. Where available, HLA class I and class II types were taken from metadata supplied by the sample provider and were not determined by assay-based typing. Findings and caveats that apply to the study as a whole: The quantity of clinical and demographic metadata differed by source and by participant and was supplied without curation.

CDR3 length: 13 amino acids, cysteine to phenylalanine. CDR3 DNA only is kept here, 39 bases in frame from base 1. Deletion took 5 bases off V and 0 bases off J, with a span of 8 bases between the germline ends. For CDR1 and CDR2, the germline V gene lists MNHEY and SVGEGT. In Seattle, one collaborating source enrolled patients while the infection was active and tracked those patients longitudinally over the course of disease. Whole blood was collected in K2EDTA tubes by collaborating institutions according to the institutions' own protocols. Collaborator samples were shipped for TCRbeta analysis as frozen whole blood, isolated PBMCs, or DNA extracted from either sample type. The immunoSEQ Assay, a bias-controlled multiplex PCR, was used to amplify TCRbeta CDR3 regions from genomic DNA. On the authors' methods: Nucleated cell counts per sample were estimated from amplification of reference gene primers within the assay. To quantify the absolute abundance of each unique TCRbeta CDR3 rearrangement, sequence reads were collapsed and filtered. For each sample, productive Simpson clonality was calculated by taking the square root of Simpson's diversity index across productive rearrangements. TCRdb provides this immuneACCESS table in a form limited to in-frame rearrangements. Some clones are lacking; in checked studies, under half of them reflect an unresolved V gene, and why the rest are absent is not known. V, J and clone size were drawn from that table, and D and trimming were deduced from the DNA. The sample has approximately 290,000 clones on record, about four fifths of them singletons. In total, the top ten clones hold around a sixth of the sample.

In the case of this clone: The target of this receptor is not known. One base away there is no much larger clone; base qualities are not given.

The sequencing sample was made of peripheral blood. Recombination connected TRBV6-2 or TRBV6-3 to TRBJ2-7, with a weak D call of TRBD1 (6 bases match). This clonotype originated in a person aged 70 to 85 with COVID-19, enrolled during active disease. At the DNA level, the sequence is TGTGCCAGCAGTCCGACAGGCTCCTACGAGCAGTACTTC. Translated, it reads CASSPTGSYEQYF.